The 7 T cell receptor beta chains below come from one sample, sequenced in a study of blood T cell repertoires in COVID-19. The repertoire was sequenced with immunoSEQ multiplex PCR; TCRdb's copy has only in-frame clones and lacks some. The table lists roughly 150,000 clones, 60% to 85% of them singletons. Sequencing was done on a sample of peripheral blood. The origin of the receptors is a man in his 70s with acute or convalescent COVID-19.

The CDR3 protein is CASSDPGQGYEQYF. The CDR3 bases are TGCGCCAGCAGCGATCCGGGACAGGGCTACGAGCAGTACTTC. V gene TRBV5-1 combines with J gene TRBJ2-7; 9 nucleotides line up with TRBD1. From germline, CDR1 is SGHRS and CDR2 YFSETQ. The trim removed 4 bases at V and 3 bases at J, leaving 5 bases unmatched. The length of the CDR3 is 14 residues. Filled out from reference TRBV5-1 and TRBJ2-7, the complete variable domain reads KAGVTQTPRYLIKTRGQQVTLSCSPISGHRSVSWYQQTPGQGLQFLFEYFSETQRNKGNFPGRFSGRQFSNSRSEMNVSTLELGDSALYLCASSDPGQGYEQYFGPGTRLTVT.

The chain combines TRBV5-1 with TRBJ2-7; 10 nucleotides agree with TRBD1. V lost 3 bases to trimming and J lost 1 base; unmatched junction nucleotides: 1. Germline CDR1 SGHRS, CDR2 YFSETQ. The CDR3 loop spans 14 amino acids. The DNA for the CDR3 is TGCGCCAGCAGCTGGGACAGGGGTTCCTACGAGCAGTACTTC. Translation: CASSWDRGSYEQYF.

The genes are TRBV6-5 and TRBJ1-1; D is unclear. CDR1 is MNHEY, CDR2 SVGAGI, per germline. CDR3 length equals 15 residues. Trimming removed 3 bases at V and 0 bases at J, with 11 bases between. The CDR3 nucleotides read TGTGCCAGCAGTTATGCGGGGAATATGAACACTGAAGCTTTCTTT. Translating it yields CASSYAGNMNTEAFF.

This chain joins TRBV5-1 and TRBJ2-3, with 8 bases fitting TRBD2. CDR1 SGHRS and CDR2 YFSETQ come from the germline V gene. With 0 bases clipped from V and 6 bases from J, the junction kept 3 bases outside the gene matches. The CDR3 has 14 amino acids. The CDR3 here is CASSLDGGADTQYF. Written as DNA, the CDR3 is TGCGCCAGCAGCTTGGACGGGGGGGCCGATACGCAGTATTTT.

V gene TRBV29-1 combines with J gene TRBJ2-7; 7 bases line up with TRBD1. The trim removed 4 bases at V and 3 bases at J, leaving 6 bases unmatched. Germline V gene sequence: CDR1 SQVTM, CDR2 ANQGSEA. The CDR3 runs 13 residues. The CDR3 loop is CSVGRDSYYEQYF. The CDR3 DNA sequence: TGCAGCGTTGGCCGGGACAGTTACTACGAGCAGTACTTC.

The V and J genes are TRBV19 and TRBJ2-1, with TRBD1 identical over 9 bases. Germline V gene sequence: CDR1 LNHDA, CDR2 SQIVND (reference sequence). The CDR3 consists of 14 residues. With V trimmed by 5 bases and J by 7 bases, 6 bases remained unmatched. The CDR3, as DNA: TGTGCCAGTAGTTTCCCGACAGGGGGGAATGAGCAGTTCTTC. Translation gives CASSFPTGGNEQFF.

The rearrangement links TRBV11-3 to TRBJ2-2; possibly TRBD1 for D (5 bases). The CDR3 is made up of 17 amino acids. CDR1 is SGHNT, CDR2 YENEEA, per germline. V lost 2 bases, J lost 2 bases, and 15 bases lay in between. The DNA for the CDR3 is TGTGCCAGCAGCTTATCGGCCGCAGGGCGAAACACCGGGGAGCTGTTTTTT. This translates into CASSLSAAGRNTGELFF.